The present TCR beta chain was sequenced within a study of cytomegalovirus exposure and HLA in healthy donors. Study-level results: It was shown in a later analysis that HLA-associated TCR beta chains were more clonally expanded than other, equally common chains.

This clone was seen just once. Its antigen remains unidentified. PCR amplification relied on 60 Vbeta primers (plus 13 Jbeta primers). Clones were sequenced by immunoSEQ multiplex PCR, and TCRdb holds only the in-frame ones, with some missing. The sample shows over 100,000 clones, almost 70% of them seen only once. Per germline, CDR1 SGHRS and CDR2 YFSETQ. V dropped 4 bases and J dropped 7; count of bases not matched to a gene: 11. This CDR3 region has 15 residues. The J gene is TRBJ2-3, the V gene TRBV5-1, with TRBD2 matching over 8 bases. The sequence came from a man aged 30 to 39 in good health and CMV-seropositive. The sequenced material came from PBMCs. CDR3 sequence (DNA): TGCGCCAGCAGCCGGTCGGGGGGGTCCTGGTATACGCAGTATTTT. Protein product: CASSRSGGSWYTQYF. Together with reference TRBV5-1 and TRBJ2-3, the CDR3 gives the full variable domain: KAGVTQTPRYLIKTRGQQVTLSCSPISGHRSVSWYQQTPGQGLQFLFEYFSETQRNKGNFPGRFSGRQFSNSRSEMNVSTLELGDSALYLCASSRSGGSWYTQYFGPGTRLTVL.